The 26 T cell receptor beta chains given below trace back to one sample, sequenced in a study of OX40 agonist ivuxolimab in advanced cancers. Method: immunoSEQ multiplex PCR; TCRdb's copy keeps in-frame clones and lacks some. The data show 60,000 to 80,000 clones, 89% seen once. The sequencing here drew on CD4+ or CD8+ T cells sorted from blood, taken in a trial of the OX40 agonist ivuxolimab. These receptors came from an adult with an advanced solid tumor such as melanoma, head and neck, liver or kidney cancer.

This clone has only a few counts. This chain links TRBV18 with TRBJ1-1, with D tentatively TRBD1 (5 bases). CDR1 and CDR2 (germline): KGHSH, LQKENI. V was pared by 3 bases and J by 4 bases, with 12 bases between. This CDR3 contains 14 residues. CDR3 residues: CASSPNRWGTEAFF. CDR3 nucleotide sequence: TGTGCCAGCTCACCCAACAGGTGGGGCACTGAAGCTTTCTTT.

The CDR3 protein is CASSLGTSGDNEQFF. The CDR3 DNA reads TGTGCCAGCAGCTTAGGGACTAGCGGGGACAATGAGCAGTTCTTC. The genes are TRBV11-3 and TRBJ2-1; 12 nucleotides line up with TRBD2. CDR1 is SGHNT, CDR2 YENEEA, per germline. The CDR3 is made up of 15 amino acids. Trimming took 1 base from V and 5 from J; bases not matched to a gene: 0. Drawing the rest from reference TRBV11-3 and TRBJ2-1, the complete variable domain is EAGVVQSPRYKIIEKKQPVAFWCNPISGHNTLYWYLQNLGQGPELLIRYENEEAVDDSQLPKDRFSAERLKGVDSTLKIQPAELGDSAVYLCASSLGTSGDNEQFFGPGTRLTVL.

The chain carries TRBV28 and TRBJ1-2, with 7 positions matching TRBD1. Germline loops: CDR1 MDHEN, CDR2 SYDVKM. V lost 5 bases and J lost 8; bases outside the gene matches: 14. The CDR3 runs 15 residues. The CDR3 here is CASSPLWSGTEGYTF. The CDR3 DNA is TGTGCCAGCAGTCCCCTGTGGTCGGGGACAGAGGGCTACACCTTC.

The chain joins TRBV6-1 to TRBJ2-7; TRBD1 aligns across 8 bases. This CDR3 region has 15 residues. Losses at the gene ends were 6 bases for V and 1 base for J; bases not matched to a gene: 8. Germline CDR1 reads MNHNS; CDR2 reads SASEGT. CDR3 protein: CASRVGQAMSYEQYF. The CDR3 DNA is TGTGCCAGCAGGGTGGGACAGGCCATGTCCTACGAGCAGTACTTC.

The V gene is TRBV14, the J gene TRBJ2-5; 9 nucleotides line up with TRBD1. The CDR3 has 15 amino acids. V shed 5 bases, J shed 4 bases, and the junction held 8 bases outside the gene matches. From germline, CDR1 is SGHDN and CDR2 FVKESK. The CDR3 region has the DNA TGTGCCAGCAGCGGTCTCCGGGACAGGGTAGAGACCCAGTACTTC. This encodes CASSGLRDRVETQYF.

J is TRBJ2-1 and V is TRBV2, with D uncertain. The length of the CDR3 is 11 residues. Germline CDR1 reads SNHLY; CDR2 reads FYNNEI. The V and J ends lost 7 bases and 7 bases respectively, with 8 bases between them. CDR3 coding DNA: TGTGCCAGCATCTATACTAATGAGCAGTTCTTC. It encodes CASIYTNEQFF.

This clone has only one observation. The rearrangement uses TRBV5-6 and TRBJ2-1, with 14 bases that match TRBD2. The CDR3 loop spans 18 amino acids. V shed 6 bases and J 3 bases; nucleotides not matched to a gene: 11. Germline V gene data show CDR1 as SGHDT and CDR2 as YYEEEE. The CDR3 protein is CASISGLAGGLDYNEQFF. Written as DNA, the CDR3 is TGTGCCAGCATCTCAGGACTAGCGGGGGGACTGGACTACAATGAGCAGTTCTTC.

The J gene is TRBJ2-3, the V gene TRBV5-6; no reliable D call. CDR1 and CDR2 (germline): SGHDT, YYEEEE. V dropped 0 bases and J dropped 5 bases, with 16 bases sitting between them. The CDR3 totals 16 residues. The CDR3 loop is CASSLEPTSYGDTQYF. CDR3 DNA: TGTGCCAGCAGCTTGGAACCCACTTCCTACGGAGATACGCAGTATTTT.

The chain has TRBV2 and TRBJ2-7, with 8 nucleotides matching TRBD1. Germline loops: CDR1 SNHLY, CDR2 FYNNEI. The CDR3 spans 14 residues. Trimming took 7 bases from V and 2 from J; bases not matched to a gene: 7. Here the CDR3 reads CASKPGQVAYEQYF. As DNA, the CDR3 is TGTGCCAGCAAGCCGGGACAGGTGGCCTACGAGCAGTACTTC. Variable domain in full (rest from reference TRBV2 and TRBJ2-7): EPEVTQTPSHQVTQMGQEVILRCVPISNHLYFYWYRQILGQKVEFLVSFYNNEISEKSEIFDDQFSVERPDGSNFTLKIRSTKLEDSAMYFCASKPGQVAYEQYFGPGTRLTVT.

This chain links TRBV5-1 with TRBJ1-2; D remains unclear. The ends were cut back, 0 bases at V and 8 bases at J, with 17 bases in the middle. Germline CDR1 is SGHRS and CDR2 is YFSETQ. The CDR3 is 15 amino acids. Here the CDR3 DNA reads TGCGCCAGCAGCTTGGAGTCGATTGGGTTTTTCGGCTACACCTTC. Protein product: CASSLESIGFFGYTF.

CDR3 bases: TGTGCCAGCAGTTACTCCATGATGCGACAGCCCCAGCATTTT. It codes for CASSYSMMRQPQHF. The chain couples TRBV6-6 to TRBJ1-5; unclear D gene. Germline V gene sequence: CDR1 MNHNY, CDR2 SVGAGI (reference sequence). The CDR3 contains 14 residues. V was pared by 0 bases and J by 7 bases, with 10 bases between.

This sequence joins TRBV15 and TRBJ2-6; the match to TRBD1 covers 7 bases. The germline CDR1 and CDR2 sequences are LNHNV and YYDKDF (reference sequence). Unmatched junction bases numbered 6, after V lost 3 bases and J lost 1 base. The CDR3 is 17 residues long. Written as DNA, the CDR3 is TGTGCCACCAGCAGGACAGGGTTGGGGTCTGGGGCCAACGTCCTGACTTTC. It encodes CATSRTGLGSGANVLTF.

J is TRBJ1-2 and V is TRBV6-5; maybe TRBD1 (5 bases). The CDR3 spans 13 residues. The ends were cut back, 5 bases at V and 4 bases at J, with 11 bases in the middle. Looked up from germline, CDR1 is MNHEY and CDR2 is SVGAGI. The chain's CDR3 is CASSARQTYGYTF. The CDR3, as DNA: TGTGCCAGCAGTGCAAGACAGACCTATGGCTACACCTTC.

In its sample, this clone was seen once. The CDR3 region is CASSLFLAGNTGELFF. CDR3 DNA sequence: TGTGCCAGCAGCCTTTTTCTAGCGGGAAACACCGGGGAGCTGTTTTTT. V is TRBV7-8 and J is TRBJ2-2, with 9 bases fitting TRBD2. This CDR3 has 16 residues. Germline CDR1 is SGHVS and CDR2 is FQNEAQ. V was clipped by 5 bases and J by 2 bases; unmatched bases: 6.

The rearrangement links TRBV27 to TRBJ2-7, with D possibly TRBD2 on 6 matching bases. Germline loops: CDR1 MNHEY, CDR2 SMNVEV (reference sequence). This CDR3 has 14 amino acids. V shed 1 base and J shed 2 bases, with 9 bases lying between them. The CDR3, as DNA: TGTGCCAGCAGTTTATGGGGGGAACCCTACGAGCAGTACTTC. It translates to CASSLWGEPYEQYF.

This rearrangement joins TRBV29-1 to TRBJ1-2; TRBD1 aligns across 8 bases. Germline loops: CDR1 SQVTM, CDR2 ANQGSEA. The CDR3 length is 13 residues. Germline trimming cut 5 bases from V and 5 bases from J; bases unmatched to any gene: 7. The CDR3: CSVPVQGAYGYTF. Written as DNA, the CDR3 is TGCAGCGTTCCCGTCCAGGGGGCGTATGGCTACACCTTC.

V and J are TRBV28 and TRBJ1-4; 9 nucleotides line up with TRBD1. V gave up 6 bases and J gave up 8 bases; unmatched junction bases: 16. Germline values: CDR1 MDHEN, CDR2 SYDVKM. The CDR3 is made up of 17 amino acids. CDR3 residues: CASRPTRGQGMGEKLFF. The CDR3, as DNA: TGTGCCAGCAGACCAACCAGGGGACAGGGTATGGGAGAAAAACTGTTTTTT. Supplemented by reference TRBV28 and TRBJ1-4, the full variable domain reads DVKVTQSSRYLVKRTGEKVFLECVQDMDHENMFWYRQDPGLGLRLIYFSYDVKMKEKGDIPEGYSVSREKKERFSLILESASTNQTSMYLCASRPTRGQGMGEKLFFGSGTQLSVL.

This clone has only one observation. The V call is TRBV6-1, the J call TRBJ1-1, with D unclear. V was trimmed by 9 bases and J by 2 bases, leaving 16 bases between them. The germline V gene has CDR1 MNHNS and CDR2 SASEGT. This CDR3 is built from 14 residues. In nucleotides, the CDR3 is TGTGCCAGGACCCTCGCTTTGGCTAACACTGAAGCTTTCTTT. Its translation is CARTLALANTEAFF.

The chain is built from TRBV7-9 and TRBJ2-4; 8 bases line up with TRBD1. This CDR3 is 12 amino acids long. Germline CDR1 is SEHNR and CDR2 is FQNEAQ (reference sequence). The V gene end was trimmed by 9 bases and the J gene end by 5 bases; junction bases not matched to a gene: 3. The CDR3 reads CASWGQENIQYF. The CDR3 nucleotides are TGTGCCAGTTGGGGACAGGAAAACATTCAGTACTTC.

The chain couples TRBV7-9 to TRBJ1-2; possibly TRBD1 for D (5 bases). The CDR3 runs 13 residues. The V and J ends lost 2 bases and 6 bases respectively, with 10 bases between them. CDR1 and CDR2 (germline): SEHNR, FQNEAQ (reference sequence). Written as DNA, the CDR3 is TGTGCCAGCAGCTTATGGGACTTACATGGCTACACCTTC. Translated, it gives CASSLWDLHGYTF. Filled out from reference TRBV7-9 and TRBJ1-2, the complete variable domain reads DTGVSQNPRHKITKRGQNVTFRCDPISEHNRLYWYRQTLGQGPEFLTYFQNEAQLEKSRLLSDRFSAERPKGSFSTLEIQRTEQGDSAMYLCASSLWDLHGYTFGSGTRLTVV.

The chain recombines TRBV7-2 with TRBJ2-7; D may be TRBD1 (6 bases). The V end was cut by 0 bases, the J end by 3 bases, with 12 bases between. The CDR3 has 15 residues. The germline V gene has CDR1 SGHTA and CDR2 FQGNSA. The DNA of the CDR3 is TGTGCCAGCAGCTTAGCCGGACAGAGATACTACGAGCAGTACTTC. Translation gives CASSLAGQRYYEQYF.

CDR3 bases: TGCGCCAGCAGCTTCTCCGGGACACTCTACGAGCAGTACTTC. Translated: CASSFSGTLYEQYF. The rearrangement joins TRBV5-1 to TRBJ2-7; D might be TRBD1 (6 bases). Trimming stripped 2 bases from V and 3 bases from J, with 12 bases between. The length of the CDR3 is 14 residues. Germline V gene sequence: CDR1 SGHRS, CDR2 YFSETQ.

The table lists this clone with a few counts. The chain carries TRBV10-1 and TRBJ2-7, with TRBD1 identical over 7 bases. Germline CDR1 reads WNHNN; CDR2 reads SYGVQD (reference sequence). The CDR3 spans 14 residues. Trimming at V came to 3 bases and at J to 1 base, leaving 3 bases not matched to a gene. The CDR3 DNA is TGCGCCAGCAGTGATCCGGGACAGTCCTACGAGCAGTACTTC. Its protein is CASSDPGQSYEQYF.

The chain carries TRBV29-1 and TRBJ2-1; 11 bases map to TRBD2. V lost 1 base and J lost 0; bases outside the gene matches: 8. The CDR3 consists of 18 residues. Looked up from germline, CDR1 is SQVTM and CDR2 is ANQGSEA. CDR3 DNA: TGCAGCGTTGAAGCGAGGGGGACTAGCGGACACTCCTACAATGAGCAGTTCTTC. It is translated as CSVEARGTSGHSYNEQFF.

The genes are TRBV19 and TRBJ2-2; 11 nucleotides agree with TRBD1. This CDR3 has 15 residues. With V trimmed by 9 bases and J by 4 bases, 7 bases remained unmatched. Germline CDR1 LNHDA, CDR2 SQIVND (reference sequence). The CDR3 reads CASLGQGATTGELFF. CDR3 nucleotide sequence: TGTGCCAGCCTTGGACAGGGGGCAACCACCGGGGAGCTGTTTTTT.

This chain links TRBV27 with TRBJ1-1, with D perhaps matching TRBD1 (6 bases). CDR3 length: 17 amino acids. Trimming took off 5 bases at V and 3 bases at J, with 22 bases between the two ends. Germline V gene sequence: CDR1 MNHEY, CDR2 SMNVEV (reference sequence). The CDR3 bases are TGTGCCAGCAGTATTAGGAAGAACAGGGTCGTGGACACTGAAGCTTTCTTT. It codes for CASSIRKNRVVDTEAFF.